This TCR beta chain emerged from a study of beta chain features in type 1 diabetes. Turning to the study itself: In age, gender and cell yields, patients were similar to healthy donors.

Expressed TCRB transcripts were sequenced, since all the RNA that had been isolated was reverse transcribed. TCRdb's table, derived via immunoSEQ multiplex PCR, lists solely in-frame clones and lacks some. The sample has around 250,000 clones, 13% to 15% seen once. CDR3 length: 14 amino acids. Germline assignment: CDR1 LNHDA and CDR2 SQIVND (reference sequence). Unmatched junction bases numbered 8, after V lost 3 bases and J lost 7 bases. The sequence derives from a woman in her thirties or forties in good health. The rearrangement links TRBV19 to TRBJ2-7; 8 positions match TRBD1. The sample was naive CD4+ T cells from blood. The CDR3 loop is CASSIVRGRNEQYF. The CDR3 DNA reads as TGTGCCAGTAGTATCGTCAGGGGGCGGAATGAGCAGTACTTC.